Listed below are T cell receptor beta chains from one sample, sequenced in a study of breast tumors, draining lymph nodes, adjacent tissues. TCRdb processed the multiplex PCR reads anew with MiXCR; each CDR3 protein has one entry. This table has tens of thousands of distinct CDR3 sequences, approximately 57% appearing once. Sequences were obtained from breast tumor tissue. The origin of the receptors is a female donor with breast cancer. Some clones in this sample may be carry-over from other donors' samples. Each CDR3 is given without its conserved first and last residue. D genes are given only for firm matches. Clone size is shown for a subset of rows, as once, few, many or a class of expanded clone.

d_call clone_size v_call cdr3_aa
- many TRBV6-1 ASSPGGEQY
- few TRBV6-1 ASSEGPTSGNQPQH
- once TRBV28 ASSADQVGRETQY
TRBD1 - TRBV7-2 ASSLRGTVVTGELF
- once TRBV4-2 ASSQGLGPKYEQS
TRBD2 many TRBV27 ATRLLAGRETQY
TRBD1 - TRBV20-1 SAKRTGGTNEKLF
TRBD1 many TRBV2 ASRAGGETQY
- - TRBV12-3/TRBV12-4 ASSPPRGWGADTQY
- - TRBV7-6 ASSSTGGGTDTQY
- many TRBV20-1 SARDQTISPLH
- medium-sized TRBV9 ASSGGLPGDEQY
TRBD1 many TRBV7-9 ASSLAGGSTYEQY
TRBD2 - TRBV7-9 ASSFTSSGSGYNEQF
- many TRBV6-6 ASSPSGEGGYT
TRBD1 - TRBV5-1 ASSSADRGRMANEKLF
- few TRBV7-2 ASSPSSYEQY
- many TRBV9 ASSTSPGTPKY
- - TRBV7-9 ASSFMGAGGNQPQH
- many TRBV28 ASRLANHEQF
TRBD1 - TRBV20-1 SARRQGGAGNTIY
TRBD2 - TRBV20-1 SAPRGGGSTDTQY
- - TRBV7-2 ASAKTETQH
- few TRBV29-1 SVVYYLGDYEQY